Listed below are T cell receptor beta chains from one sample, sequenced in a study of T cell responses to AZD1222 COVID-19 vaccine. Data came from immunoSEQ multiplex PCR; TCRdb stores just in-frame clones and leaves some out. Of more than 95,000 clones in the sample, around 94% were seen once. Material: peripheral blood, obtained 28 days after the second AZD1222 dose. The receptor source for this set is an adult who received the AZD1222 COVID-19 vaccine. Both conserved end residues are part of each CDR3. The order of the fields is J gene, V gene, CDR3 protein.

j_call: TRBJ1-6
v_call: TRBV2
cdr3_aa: CASSPQSRHGNSPLHF

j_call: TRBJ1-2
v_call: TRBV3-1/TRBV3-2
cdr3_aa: CASSQDPYGYTF

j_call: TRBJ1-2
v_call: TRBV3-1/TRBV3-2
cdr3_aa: CASSQADRGGGGYTF

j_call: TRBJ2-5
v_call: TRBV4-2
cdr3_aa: CASSQGLADGETQYF

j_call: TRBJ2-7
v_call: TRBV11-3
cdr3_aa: CASSWAIYEQYF

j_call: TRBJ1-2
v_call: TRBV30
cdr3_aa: CAWSVQSGDYGYTF

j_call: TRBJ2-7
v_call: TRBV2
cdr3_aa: CASSEALEGADSYEQYF

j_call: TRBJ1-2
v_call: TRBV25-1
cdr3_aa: CASSESSGTGYTF

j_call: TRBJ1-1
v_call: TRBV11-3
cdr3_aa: CASSLVLGTEAFF

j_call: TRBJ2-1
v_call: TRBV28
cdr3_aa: CASSRPAADAYNEQFF

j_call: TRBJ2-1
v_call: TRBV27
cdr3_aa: CASSPWREGGNEQFF

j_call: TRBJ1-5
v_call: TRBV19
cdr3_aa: CASSTYLRGENQPQHF

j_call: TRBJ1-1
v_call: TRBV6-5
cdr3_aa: CASTPRVNTEAFF

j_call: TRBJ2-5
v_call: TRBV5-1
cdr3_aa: CASSSGTGDMVETQYF

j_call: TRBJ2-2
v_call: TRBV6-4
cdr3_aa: CASSATSGATGELFF

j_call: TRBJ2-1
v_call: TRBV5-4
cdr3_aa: CASSGQDNQYNEQFF

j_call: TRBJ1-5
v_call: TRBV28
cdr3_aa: CASSLFTASQPQHF

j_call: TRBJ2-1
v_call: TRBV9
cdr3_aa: CASSVEGRAYNEQFF

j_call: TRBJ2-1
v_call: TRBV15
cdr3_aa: CATSSSPTGTSDIYSYNEQFF

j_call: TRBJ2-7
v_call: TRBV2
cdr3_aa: CATRTPHSYEQYF

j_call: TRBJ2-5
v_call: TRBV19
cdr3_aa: CASSRLGDNLGETQYF

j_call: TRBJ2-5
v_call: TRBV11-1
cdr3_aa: CASSLGLQEETQYF

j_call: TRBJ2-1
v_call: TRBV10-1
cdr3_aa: CASSVRLNNEQFF

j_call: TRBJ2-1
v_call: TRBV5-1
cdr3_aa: CASSLAGSEYNEQFF

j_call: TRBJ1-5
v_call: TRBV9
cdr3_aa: CASSVSDRATQPQHF

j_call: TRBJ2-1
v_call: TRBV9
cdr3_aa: CASSVPGTSGMSSYNEQFF

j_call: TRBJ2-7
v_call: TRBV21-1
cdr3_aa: CASSKEGISHYEQYF

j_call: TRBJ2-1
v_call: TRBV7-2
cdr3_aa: CASSLGWREQFF

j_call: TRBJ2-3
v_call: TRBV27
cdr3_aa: CASSLGLLPDTQYF

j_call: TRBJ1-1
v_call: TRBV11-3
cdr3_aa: CASSSRGPNTEAFF

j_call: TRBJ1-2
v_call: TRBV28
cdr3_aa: CASSMGQGNGYTF

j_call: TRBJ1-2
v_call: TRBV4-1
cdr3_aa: CASSQVVAQNGYTF

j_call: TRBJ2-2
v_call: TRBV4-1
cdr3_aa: CASSHLGQGVTGELFF

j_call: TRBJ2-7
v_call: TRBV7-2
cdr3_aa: CASSLVSTTYEQYF

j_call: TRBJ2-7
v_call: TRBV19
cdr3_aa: CASTNGFYEQYF

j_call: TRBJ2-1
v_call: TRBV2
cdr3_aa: CASSEMMGGNGRGDEQFF

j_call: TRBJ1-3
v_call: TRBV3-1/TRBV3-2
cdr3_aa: CASSQRIGASSGNTIYF

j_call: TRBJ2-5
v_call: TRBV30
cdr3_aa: CAWSPPDLEETQYF

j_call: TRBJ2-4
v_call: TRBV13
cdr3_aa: CASSQGGGWAKNIQYF

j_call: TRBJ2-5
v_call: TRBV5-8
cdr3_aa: CASSLGGTETQYF

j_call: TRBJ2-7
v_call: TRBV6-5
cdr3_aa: CASAPRREGLYEQYF

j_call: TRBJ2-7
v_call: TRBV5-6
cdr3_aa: CASSPPTSGENEQYF

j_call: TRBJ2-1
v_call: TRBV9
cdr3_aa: CASSGSGTRAYEQFF

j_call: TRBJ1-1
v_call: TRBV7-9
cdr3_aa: CASSLRGDGITEAFF

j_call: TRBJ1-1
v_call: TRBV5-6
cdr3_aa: CASSHRGTANTEAFF

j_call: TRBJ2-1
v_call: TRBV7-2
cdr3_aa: CASSLVAGVEQFF

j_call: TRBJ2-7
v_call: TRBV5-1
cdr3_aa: CASSSDRGGYEQYF

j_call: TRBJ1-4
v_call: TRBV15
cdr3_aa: CATSFSTGQGNEKLFF

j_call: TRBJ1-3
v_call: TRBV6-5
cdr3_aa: CASSYQSNSGNTIYF

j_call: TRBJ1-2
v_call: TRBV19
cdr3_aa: CASSIDGQRHYGYTF

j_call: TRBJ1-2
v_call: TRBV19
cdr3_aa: CASRDPGTGDGYTF

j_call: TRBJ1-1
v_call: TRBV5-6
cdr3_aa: CASSFWGFGTEAFF

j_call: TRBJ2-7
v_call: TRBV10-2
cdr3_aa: CASSESSSLAPPGIYEQYF

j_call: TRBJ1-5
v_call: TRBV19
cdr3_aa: CASQLLKQTSNQPQHF

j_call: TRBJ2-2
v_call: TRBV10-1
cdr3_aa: CASSRDTGELFF